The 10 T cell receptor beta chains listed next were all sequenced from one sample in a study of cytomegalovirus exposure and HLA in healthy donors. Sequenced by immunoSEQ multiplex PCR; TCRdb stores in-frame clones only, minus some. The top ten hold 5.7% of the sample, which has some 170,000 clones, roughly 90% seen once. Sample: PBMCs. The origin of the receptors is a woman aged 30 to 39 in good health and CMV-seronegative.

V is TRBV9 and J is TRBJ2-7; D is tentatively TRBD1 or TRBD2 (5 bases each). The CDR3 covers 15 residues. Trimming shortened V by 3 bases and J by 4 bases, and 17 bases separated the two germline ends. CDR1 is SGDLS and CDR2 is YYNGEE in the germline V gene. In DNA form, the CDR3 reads TGTGCCAGCAGCGCCAAAGGGACGGAATTATACGAGCAGTACTTC. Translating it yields CASSAKGTELYEQYF.

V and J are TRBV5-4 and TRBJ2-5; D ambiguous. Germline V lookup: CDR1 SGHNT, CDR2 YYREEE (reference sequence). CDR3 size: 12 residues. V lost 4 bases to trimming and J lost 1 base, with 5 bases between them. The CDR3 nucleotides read TGTGCCAGCAGCACCTCCCAAGAGACCCAGTACTTC. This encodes CASSTSQETQYF.

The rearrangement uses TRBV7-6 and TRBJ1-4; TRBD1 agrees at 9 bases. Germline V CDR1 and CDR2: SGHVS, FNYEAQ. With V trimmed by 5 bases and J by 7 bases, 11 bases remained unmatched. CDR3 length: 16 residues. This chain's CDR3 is CASSPTTGGKFEKLFF. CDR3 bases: TGTGCCAGCAGCCCCACAACAGGGGGCAAGTTTGAAAAACTGTTTTTT.

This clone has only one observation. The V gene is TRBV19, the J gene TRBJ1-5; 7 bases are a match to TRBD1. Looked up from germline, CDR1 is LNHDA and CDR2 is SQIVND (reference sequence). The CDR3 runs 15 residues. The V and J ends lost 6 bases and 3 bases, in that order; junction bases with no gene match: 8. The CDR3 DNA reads TGTGCCAGTAGGAAAGAGACAGGGTACAATCAGCCCCAGCATTTT. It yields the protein CASRKETGYNQPQHF.

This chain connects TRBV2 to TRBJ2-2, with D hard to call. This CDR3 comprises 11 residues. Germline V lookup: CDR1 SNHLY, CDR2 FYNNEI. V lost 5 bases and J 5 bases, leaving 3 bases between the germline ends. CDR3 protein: CASSYTGELFF. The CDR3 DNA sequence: TGTGCCAGCAGTTATACCGGGGAGCTGTTTTTT.

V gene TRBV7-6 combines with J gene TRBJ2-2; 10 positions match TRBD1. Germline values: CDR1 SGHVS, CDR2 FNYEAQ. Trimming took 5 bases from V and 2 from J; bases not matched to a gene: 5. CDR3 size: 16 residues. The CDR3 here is CASSNDRGQNTGELFF. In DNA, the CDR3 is TGTGCCAGCAGCAATGACAGGGGGCAAAACACCGGGGAGCTGTTTTTT.

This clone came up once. The CDR3 sequence: CASSPMSGGENTIYF. The DNA for the CDR3 is TGTGCCAGCTCACCTATGTCAGGGGGCGAAAACACCATATATTTT. V is TRBV18 and J is TRBJ1-3, with 8 bases lining up with TRBD1. This CDR3 is 15 amino acids long. Trimming took 3 bases from V and 6 from J; bases not matched to a gene: 7. Germline loops: CDR1 KGHSH, CDR2 LQKENI.

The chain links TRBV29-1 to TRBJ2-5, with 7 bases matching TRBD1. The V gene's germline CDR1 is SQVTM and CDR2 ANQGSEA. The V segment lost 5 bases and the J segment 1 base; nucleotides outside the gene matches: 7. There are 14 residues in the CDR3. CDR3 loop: CSVNTGTAQETQYF. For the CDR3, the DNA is TGCAGCGTTAATACCGGGACAGCCCAAGAGACCCAGTACTTC.

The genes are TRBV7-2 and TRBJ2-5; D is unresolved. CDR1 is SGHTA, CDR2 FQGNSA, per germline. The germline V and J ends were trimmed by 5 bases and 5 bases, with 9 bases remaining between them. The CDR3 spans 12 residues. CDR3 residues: CASSMIPETQYF. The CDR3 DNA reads TGTGCCAGCAGCATGATTCCGGAGACCCAGTACTTC.

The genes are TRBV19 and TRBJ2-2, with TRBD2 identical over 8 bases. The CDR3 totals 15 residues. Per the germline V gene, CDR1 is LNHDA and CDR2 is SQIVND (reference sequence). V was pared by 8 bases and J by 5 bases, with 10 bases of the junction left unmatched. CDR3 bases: TGTGCCAGTTCGCTTACGGGACTAGATACCGGGGAGCTGTTTTTT. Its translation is CASSLTGLDTGELFF.